This TCR beta chain originates from a study of molecular identifiers for immune sequencing clone quantification. The study's findings and limits: A single cell's spiked Jurkat TCR RNA was reportedly detectable among about a million naive cells. Molecules of identical TCR sharing a barcode could underestimate highly expanded clone sizes.

Germline V gives CDR1 SGHRS, CDR2 YFSETQ. Losses at the gene ends were 5 bases for V and 1 base for J; bases not matched to a gene: 6. The CDR3 runs 14 residues. This clonotype has a count of ten or more. Antigen: not known. TCRdb itself ran the PCR reads through MiXCR, one entry per CDR3 protein. The table has approximately 500,000 distinct CDR3 sequences, roughly 26% seen once; the top ten hold approximately 0.8%. The V call is TRBV5-1, the J call TRBJ2-7; 7 bases fit TRBD1. This TCR was sampled from a human donor in good health. Some libraries in this study had Jurkat cell RNA spiked in. The sequencing sample was made of naive CD8+ T cells from blood, with Jurkat cell RNA spiked in. Described subset: FACS-sorted CD8+CD4-CCR7+CD45RA+ naive T cells. The CDR3 sequence: CASSSGTDSYEQYF. CDR3 DNA sequence: TGCGCCAGCAGTTCCGGGACAGATTCCTACGAGCAGTACTTC. Supplemented by reference TRBV5-1 and TRBJ2-7, the full variable domain reads KAGVTQTPRYLIKTRGQQVTLSCSPISGHRSVSWYQQTPGQGLQFLFEYFSETQRNKGNFPGRFSGRQFSNSRSEMNVSTLELGDSALYLCASSSGTDSYEQYFGPGTRLTVT.